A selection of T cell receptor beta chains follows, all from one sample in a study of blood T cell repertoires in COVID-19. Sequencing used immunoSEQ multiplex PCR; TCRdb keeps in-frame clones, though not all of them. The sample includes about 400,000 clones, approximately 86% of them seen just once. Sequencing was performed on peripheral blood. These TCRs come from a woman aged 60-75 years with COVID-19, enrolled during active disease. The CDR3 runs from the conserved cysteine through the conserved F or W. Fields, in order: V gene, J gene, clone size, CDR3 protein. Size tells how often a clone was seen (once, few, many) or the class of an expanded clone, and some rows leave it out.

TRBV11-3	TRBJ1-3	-	CASSLDPENGTGKSGNTIYF
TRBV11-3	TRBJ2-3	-	CASSLRGLAGEEGTQYF
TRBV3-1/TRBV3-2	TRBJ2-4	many	CASSLNRENIQYF
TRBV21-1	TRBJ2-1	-	CASSPEVGTRVRGADNEQFF
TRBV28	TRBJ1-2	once	CASSEDRQAGGYTF
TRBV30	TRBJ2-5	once	CAWSVPLTSPFETQYF
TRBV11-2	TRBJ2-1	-	CASSSLAGLYNEQFF
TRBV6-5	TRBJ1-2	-	CASSYRQGEKGYTF
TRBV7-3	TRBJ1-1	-	CASSSRDSEAFF
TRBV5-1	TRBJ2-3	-	CASNPTGGTDTQYF
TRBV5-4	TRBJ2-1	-	CASSLGGPSSYNEQFF
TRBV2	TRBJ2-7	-	CASSGGQKRYEQYF
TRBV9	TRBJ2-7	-	CASSPRQEGSYEQYF
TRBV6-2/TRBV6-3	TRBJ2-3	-	CASSYNWQGVGTDTQYF
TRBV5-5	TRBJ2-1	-	CASSLLTGTSAGEQFF
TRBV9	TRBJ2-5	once	CASSVRGYNQETQYF
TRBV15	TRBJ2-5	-	CATSRVPPGETQYF
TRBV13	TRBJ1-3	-	CASSLNFGAGNTIYF
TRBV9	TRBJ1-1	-	CASSSGQGGTEAFF
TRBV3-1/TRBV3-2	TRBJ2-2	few	CASRGAGGLTGELFF
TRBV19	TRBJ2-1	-	CASSSRYNEQFF
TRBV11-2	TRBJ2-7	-	CASSYGEQYF
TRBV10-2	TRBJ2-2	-	CPTSRQYTGELFF
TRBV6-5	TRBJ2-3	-	CASSSGTSGGGTQYF